These T cell receptor beta chains were read from a single sample in a study of shared clonotypes between healthy human individuals. Only in-frame clones appear in the TCRdb table, and some are missing; sequencing was by immunoSEQ multiplex PCR. The sample consists of about 2 million clones, roughly 94% of them appearing once. The sample comprised naive CD4+ T cells sorted from blood. The receptor set was obtained from a man younger than 35 in good health. The CDR3 runs from the conserved cysteine through the conserved F or W. The D gene is left open where the match is weak. Not all rows give a size; the values are once, few, many and, for expanded clones, a class.

D gene: TRBD1; clone size: NA; V gene: TRBV5-1; CDR3 length: 15; J gene: TRBJ1-2; CDR3 DNA: TGCGCCAGCAGCTTACCCACCGGGACAGGGGAAGGCTACACCTTC; CDR3 protein: CASSLPTGTGEGYTF
D gene: TRBD1; clone size: once; V gene: TRBV7-2; CDR3 length: 15; J gene: TRBJ2-7; CDR3 DNA: TGTGCCAGCAGCGAACGGACAGGGGTCTTGGGTGAGCAGTACTTC; CDR3 protein: CASSERTGVLGEQYF
D gene: NA; clone size: NA; V gene: TRBV10-3; CDR3 length: 13; J gene: TRBJ2-7; CDR3 DNA: TGTGCCATCAGGGGCAGTAACCCCTACGAGCAGTACTTC; CDR3 protein: CAIRGSNPYEQYF
D gene: NA; clone size: NA; V gene: TRBV15; CDR3 length: 14; J gene: TRBJ2-7; CDR3 DNA: TGTGCCACCAGGGAGAGAGGGGTTGCCTACGAGCAGTACTTC; CDR3 protein: CATRERGVAYEQYF
D gene: NA; clone size: NA; V gene: TRBV6-1; CDR3 length: 15; J gene: TRBJ1-6; CDR3 DNA: TGTGCCAGCACGCAGGGGTTAGGGGATAATTCACCCCTCCACTTT; CDR3 protein: CASTQGLGDNSPLHF
D gene: NA; clone size: NA; V gene: TRBV5-4; CDR3 length: 15; J gene: TRBJ2-7; CDR3 DNA: TGTGCCAGCAGCAATGGACAGACGAAAACCTACGAGCAGTACTTC; CDR3 protein: CASSNGQTKTYEQYF
D gene: TRBD1; clone size: NA; V gene: TRBV7-8; CDR3 length: 15; J gene: TRBJ2-5; CDR3 DNA: TGTGCCAGCAGCGGACGGACAGGCAAACAAGAGACCCAGTACTTC; CDR3 protein: CASSGRTGKQETQYF
D gene: TRBD1; clone size: NA; V gene: TRBV5-4; CDR3 length: 14; J gene: TRBJ1-1; CDR3 DNA: TGTGCCAGCAGGCTTCAGGGGGCGGACACTGAAGCTTTCTTT; CDR3 protein: CASRLQGADTEAFF
D gene: TRBD1; clone size: NA; V gene: TRBV5-1; CDR3 length: 14; J gene: TRBJ1-4; CDR3 DNA: TGCGCCAGCAGCTTCGGGACAGGGAGTGAAAAACTGTTTTTT; CDR3 protein: CASSFGTGSEKLFF
D gene: NA; clone size: NA; V gene: TRBV5-1; CDR3 length: 11; J gene: TRBJ2-1; CDR3 DNA: TGCGCCAGCAGCTTGTCGGGGGAGCAGTTCTTC; CDR3 protein: CASSLSGEQFF
D gene: NA; clone size: NA; V gene: TRBV5-4; CDR3 length: 15; J gene: TRBJ2-7; CDR3 DNA: TGTGCCAGCAGCCGGGACGTCGCTGCGGGGAGCGAGCAGTACTTC; CDR3 protein: CASSRDVAAGSEQYF
D gene: NA; clone size: NA; V gene: TRBV5-4; CDR3 length: 12; J gene: TRBJ2-1; CDR3 DNA: TGTGCCAGCAGCTTGGAAGGCAATGAGCAGTTCTTC; CDR3 protein: CASSLEGNEQFF
D gene: NA; clone size: NA; V gene: TRBV5-6; CDR3 length: 17; J gene: TRBJ1-1; CDR3 DNA: TGTGCCAACCCGCAGGGAGCTCTCATCCCAGGAATTCGTTGGGCTTTCTTT; CDR3 protein: CANPQGALIPGIRWAFF
D gene: NA; clone size: NA; V gene: TRBV21-1; CDR3 length: 13; J gene: TRBJ2-7; CDR3 DNA: TGTGCCAGCAGCCGGACGGGATCGATCGAGCAGTACTTC; CDR3 protein: CASSRTGSIEQYF
D gene: NA; clone size: NA; V gene: TRBV7-9; CDR3 length: 14; J gene: TRBJ1-2; CDR3 DNA: TGTGCCAGCAGCTTAGCCCAGGGATTAAACGGCTACACCTTC; CDR3 protein: CASSLAQGLNGYTF
D gene: TRBD1; clone size: NA; V gene: TRBV13; CDR3 length: 13; J gene: TRBJ2-7; CDR3 DNA: TGTGCCAGCAGCCCCCAGGGGGCTAGCGAGCAGTACTTC; CDR3 protein: CASSPQGASEQYF
D gene: NA; clone size: NA; V gene: TRBV19; CDR3 length: 13; J gene: TRBJ1-6; CDR3 DNA: TGTGCCAGTAAAGAGAGCGTCAATTCACCCCTCCACTTT; CDR3 protein: CASKESVNSPLHF
D gene: NA; clone size: NA; V gene: TRBV28; CDR3 length: 13; J gene: TRBJ2-7; CDR3 DNA: TGTGCCAGCAGTTCCGGGACGCCCTACGAGCAGTACTTC; CDR3 protein: CASSSGTPYEQYF
D gene: NA; clone size: NA; V gene: TRBV6-6; CDR3 length: 16; J gene: TRBJ2-7; CDR3 DNA: TGTGCCAGCAGTTACTCAGCCCGGACAGATATCTACGAGCAGTACTTC; CDR3 protein: CASSYSARTDIYEQYF
D gene: TRBD2; clone size: NA; V gene: TRBV10-3; CDR3 length: 15; J gene: TRBJ2-7; CDR3 DNA: TGTGCCATCAGACCCGGGACTAGCGGCACCTACGAGCAGTACTTC; CDR3 protein: CAIRPGTSGTYEQYF
D gene: NA; clone size: NA; V gene: TRBV6-5; CDR3 length: 13; J gene: TRBJ2-7; CDR3 DNA: TGTGCCAGCAGTACTCCAGGCTCCTACGAGCAGTACTTC; CDR3 protein: CASSTPGSYEQYF
D gene: NA; clone size: NA; V gene: TRBV5-6; CDR3 length: 14; J gene: TRBJ2-7; CDR3 DNA: TGTGCCAGCAGCTTGTATCGCACAGGAAAAGAGCAGTACTTC; CDR3 protein: CASSLYRTGKEQYF
D gene: NA; clone size: NA; V gene: TRBV5-1; CDR3 length: 16; J gene: TRBJ2-7; CDR3 DNA: TGCGCCAGCAGCTTGGCCGAAGGGGGTTACAGGTATGAGCAGTACTTC; CDR3 protein: CASSLAEGGYRYEQYF
D gene: NA; clone size: NA; V gene: TRBV5-1; CDR3 length: 15; J gene: TRBJ2-7; CDR3 DNA: TGCGCCAGCAGCCCCGGGGGGCCGAGCTCCTACGAGCAGTACTTC; CDR3 protein: CASSPGGPSSYEQYF